Following are 32 T cell receptor beta chains from one sample sequenced in a study of OX40 agonist ivuxolimab in advanced cancers. Using immunoSEQ multiplex PCR, the repertoire was profiled, and TCRdb retains in-frame clones only, with some absent. The repertoire has 53,000 or so clones, roughly 80% of them found once; the top ten carry 2.8%. Sequencing was performed on CD4+ or CD8+ T cells sorted from blood, taken in a trial of the OX40 agonist ivuxolimab. The source is an adult with an advanced solid tumor such as melanoma, head and neck, liver or kidney cancer.

A few counts support this clone. This sequence joins TRBV29-1 and TRBJ1-1; 8 bases match TRBD1. The germline gives CDR1 SQVTM, CDR2 ANQGSEA. The CDR3 spans 14 residues. The junction had 3 bases not matched to a gene; V was cut back by 2 bases and J by 1 base. CDR3 protein: CSVEPTGGNTEAFF. Here the CDR3 DNA reads TGCAGCGTTGAACCCACAGGGGGGAACACTGAAGCTTTCTTT.

The V call is TRBV10-3, the J call TRBJ1-4; no firm D call. The CDR3 runs to 12 residues. V lost 5 bases and J lost 4, with 5 bases in between. Germline V gene sequence: CDR1 ENHRY, CDR2 SYGVKD. Here the CDR3 reads CAISRRNEKLFF. The CDR3, as DNA: TGTGCCATCAGTCGCCGTAATGAAAAACTGTTTTTT.

The genes are TRBV5-6 and TRBJ2-6; a weak D match, TRBD1 (5 bases). With 1 base removed from V and 0 bases from J, the gap between germline ends came to 11 bases. The CDR3 is made up of 17 amino acids. Germline lookup yields CDR1 SGHDT and CDR2 YYEEEE. DNA for the CDR3: TGTGCCAGCAGCTTGTTAAAGGGGAACTCTGGGGCCAACGTCCTGACTTTC. It encodes CASSLLKGNSGANVLTF.

The chain couples TRBV30 to TRBJ1-6, with a weak D call TRBD1 (6 bases). Trimming pared 5 bases from V and 3 bases from J, leaving 11 bases between. This CDR3 is 14 amino acids long. Per the germline V gene, CDR1 is GTSNPN and CDR2 is SVGIG (reference sequence). The CDR3 here is CAWGRTDYNSPLHF. CDR3 in DNA: TGTGCCTGGGGACGGACAGACTATAATTCACCCCTCCACTTT.

The V gene is TRBV4-1, the J gene TRBJ2-1, with TRBD1 identical over 12 bases. V shed 1 base, J shed 8 bases, and the junction held 6 bases outside the gene matches. Germline V gives CDR1 MGHRA, CDR2 YSYEKL. The CDR3 has 16 amino acids. CDR3 amino acids: CASSQAGQGARYEQFF. The CDR3 DNA follows: TGCGCCAGCAGCCAAGCGGGACAGGGGGCAAGATATGAGCAGTTCTTC.

V usage is TRBV7-9 and J usage is TRBJ1-3; 8 bases are a match to TRBD1. The V segment lost 4 bases and the J segment 2 bases; nucleotides outside the gene matches: 1. Germline V CDR1 and CDR2: SEHNR, FQNEAQ (reference sequence). CDR3 length equals 14 residues. This CDR3 is CASSSTGAGNTIYF. As DNA, the CDR3 is TGTGCCAGCAGCTCGACAGGGGCTGGAAACACCATATATTTT.

A note on this clone: This sample also contains other DNA sequences that code for the same CDR3. The rearrangement uses TRBV18 and TRBJ2-5; the D gene could be TRBD1 or TRBD2 (5 bases each). The CDR3 extends over 14 amino acids. Per germline, CDR1 KGHSH and CDR2 LQKENI. Trimming removed 6 bases at V and 1 base at J, with 12 bases between. CDR3 nucleotides: TGTGCCAGCTCGCCCGGGACCATCCAAGAGACCCAGTACTTC. Translating gives CASSPGTIQETQYF.

This clone is medium-sized within its sample. The chain joins TRBV5-1 to TRBJ1-6; the match to TRBD1 covers 11 bases. Germline lookup yields CDR1 SGHRS and CDR2 YFSETQ. The junction had 2 bases not matched to a gene; V was cut back by 0 bases and J by 6 bases. The CDR3 loop spans 16 amino acids. The CDR3 sequence: CASSLVGTGGNSPLHF. The CDR3 bases are TGCGCCAGCAGCTTGGTTGGGACAGGGGGTAATTCACCCCTCCACTTT.

The chain recombines TRBV30 with TRBJ1-5; TRBD1 matches 7 bases. The V gene's germline CDR1 is GTSNPN and CDR2 SVGIG (reference sequence). V was clipped by 3 bases and J by 4 bases; unmatched bases: 9. The CDR3 is 15 residues long. The CDR3 is CAWSERQGANQPQHF. The CDR3 DNA is TGTGCCTGGAGCGAAAGACAGGGAGCAAATCAGCCCCAGCATTTT. Full variable domain (rest looked up from reference TRBV30 and TRBJ1-5): SQTIHQWPATLVQPVGSPLSLECTVEGTSNPNLYWYRQAAGRGLQLLFYSVGIGQISSEVPQNLSASRPQDRQFILSSKKLLLSDSGFYLCAWSERQGANQPQHFGDGTRLSIL.

The chain couples TRBV30 to TRBJ2-2; D is ambiguous. The CDR3 spans 14 residues. V lost 3 bases and J lost 7, with 15 bases in between. Germline CDR1 reads GTSNPN; CDR2 reads SVGIG (reference sequence). The CDR3, as DNA: TGTGCCTGGAGCTCGACCGTTTTTGTCGGGGAGCTGTTTTTT. Residues: CAWSSTVFVGELFF.

The chain recombines TRBV4-1 with TRBJ1-4; D remains unclear. CDR1 is MGHRA, CDR2 YSYEKL, per germline. V dropped 3 bases and J dropped 2 bases, with 16 bases sitting between them. The CDR3 length is 17 residues. CDR3 DNA: TGCGCCAGCAGCCACCGAAGATCGGGATCCACTAATGAAAAACTGTTTTTT. This translates into CASSHRRSGSTNEKLFF.

The rearrangement links TRBV7-2 to TRBJ2-1; unclear D gene. V gave up 5 bases and J gave up 5 bases, with 7 bases separating them. This CDR3 is 12 amino acids long. Germline V gene data show CDR1 as SGHTA and CDR2 as FQGNSA. The CDR3 DNA is TGTGCCAGCAGCCTTAATCACAATGAGCAGTTCTTC. As protein: CASSLNHNEQFF.

V and J are TRBV7-3 and TRBJ2-2, with D perhaps matching TRBD2 (5 bases). V gave up 2 bases and J gave up 8 bases, with 15 bases separating them. Looked up from germline, CDR1 is SGHTA and CDR2 is FQGTGA. The CDR3 is 15 amino acids. The CDR3 DNA follows: TGTGCCAGCAGCTTAGGACGGGGAATGGCTGGGGAGCTGTTTTTT. Amino acids: CASSLGRGMAGELFF. The complete variable domain, with remaining parts taken from reference TRBV7-3 and TRBJ2-2, reads GAGVSQTPSNKVTEKGKYVELRCDPISGHTALYWYRQSLGQGPEFLIYFQGTGAADDSGLPNDRFFAVRPEGSVSTLKIQRTERGDSAVYLCASSLGRGMAGELFFGEGSRLTVL.

V is TRBV5-1 and J is TRBJ1-1, with D uncertain. Germline CDR1 is SGHRS and CDR2 is YFSETQ. The CDR3 loop spans 14 amino acids. The germline V and J ends were trimmed by 0 bases and 0 bases, with 6 bases remaining between them. CDR3 in amino acids: CASSLGFLNTEAFF. CDR3 DNA: TGCGCCAGCAGCTTGGGTTTTCTGAACACTGAAGCTTTCTTT.

This sequence joins TRBV19 and TRBJ1-2; D possibly corresponds to TRBD1 (6 bases). The germline V gene encodes CDR1 LNHDA and CDR2 SQIVND (reference sequence). CDR3 length: 13 amino acids. Trimming cost V 3 bases and J 7 bases, with 12 bases left between them. In DNA form, the CDR3 reads TGTGCCAGTAGTATCCAGGGGAGGGGTGGCTACACCTTC. Residues: CASSIQGRGGYTF.

This chain joins TRBV15 and TRBJ2-7, with 7 bases matching TRBD1. This CDR3 spans 15 amino acids. Trimming took 1 base from V and 1 from J; bases not matched to a gene: 4. Germline V gene data show CDR1 as LNHNV and CDR2 as YYDKDF (reference sequence). CDR3 DNA: TGTGCCACCAGCAGAGGGGAGACAGGGTCCTACGAGCAGTACTTC. Its translation is CATSRGETGSYEQYF.

This clone was detected many times. V usage is TRBV5-1 and J usage is TRBJ2-7, with D perhaps TRBD2 (6 bases). CDR3 size: 13 residues. Germline V CDR1 and CDR2: SGHRS, YFSETQ. V shed 2 bases and J shed 6 bases, with 12 bases lying between them. The chain's CDR3 is CASSFGVRGEQYF. The CDR3 DNA reads as TGCGCCAGCAGCTTTGGAGTGCGGGGCGAGCAGTACTTC.

This rearrangement joins TRBV2 to TRBJ2-3, with D uncertain. The CDR3 loop spans 14 amino acids. The germline CDR1 and CDR2 sequences are SNHLY and FYNNEI. Trimming pared 5 bases from V and 0 bases from J, leaving 9 bases between. CDR3 DNA: TGTGCCAGCAGTTCGGCGTCTAGCACAGATACGCAGTATTTT. It is translated as CASSSASSTDTQYF.

The rearrangement links TRBV9 to TRBJ1-4; a possible D gene is TRBD1 (5 bases). Germline CDR1 reads SGDLS; CDR2 reads YYNGEE. V lost 0 bases and J 5 bases, leaving 11 bases between the germline ends. The CDR3 contains 15 residues. In DNA form, the CDR3 reads TGTGCCAGCAGCGTAGCGGGGCGCCGGAATGAAAAACTGTTTTTT. Amino acids: CASSVAGRRNEKLFF. Looking up the rest from reference TRBV9 and TRBJ1-4 gives the full variable domain: DSGVTQTPKHLITATGQRVTLRCSPRSGDLSVYWYQQSLDQGLQFLIQYYNGEERAKGNILERFSAQQFPDLHSELNLSSLELGDSALYFCASSVAGRRNEKLFFGSGTQLSVL.

The chain recombines TRBV6-5 with TRBJ1-5; tentatively, D is TRBD1 (6 bases). CDR1 MNHEY and CDR2 SVGAGI come from the germline V gene. The V end was cut by 6 bases, the J end by 4 bases, with 10 bases between. The CDR3 sequence is 13 residues long. CDR3 residues: CASSGQLNQPQHF. Written as DNA, the CDR3 is TGTGCCAGCAGCGGACAGCTGAATCAGCCCCAGCATTTT.

The chain combines TRBV23-1 with TRBJ1-2; D is unresolved. TRBV23-1 is marked as an open reading frame, function uncertain. The V end lost 3 bases, the J end lost 6 bases, and 5 bases lay between the germline ends. The CDR3 covers 11 residues. For the CDR3, the DNA is TGCGCCAGCAGTCACAGAGATGGCTACACCTTC. Residues: CASSHRDGYTF.

The chain joins TRBV6-6 to TRBJ2-1; 10 nucleotides match TRBD2. Trimming at V came to 6 bases and at J to 8 bases, leaving 13 bases not matched to a gene. The germline gives CDR1 MNHNY, CDR2 SVGAGI (reference sequence). This CDR3 contains 16 residues. The CDR3 DNA reads as TGTGCCAGCAGCCCCACCGGGACTAGCGTTCTTTATGAGCAGTTCTTC. Amino acid sequence: CASSPTGTSVLYEQFF.

This chain uses TRBV7-2 with TRBJ1-1, with 7 positions matching TRBD1. Germline values: CDR1 SGHTA, CDR2 FQGNSA. CDR3 size: 17 residues. V shed 1 base and J 1 base; nucleotides not matched to a gene: 9. CDR3 in amino acids: CASSLVAGGGQNTEAFF. Here the CDR3 DNA reads TGTGCCAGCAGCTTAGTTGCAGGGGGAGGACAGAACACTGAAGCTTTCTTT. Combining the CDR3 with reference TRBV7-2 and TRBJ1-1 gives the whole variable domain GAGVSQSPSNKVTEKGKDVELRCDPISGHTALYWYRQSLGQGLEFLIYFQGNSAPDKSGLPSDRFSAERTGGSVSTLTIQRTQQEDSAVYLCASSLVAGGGQNTEAFFGQGTRLTVV.

V usage is TRBV19 and J usage is TRBJ2-7; TRBD2 agrees at 9 bases. This CDR3 is 15 amino acids long. CDR1 is LNHDA, CDR2 SQIVND, per germline (reference sequence). V was pared by 9 bases and J by 0 bases, with 9 bases of the junction left unmatched. CDR3 DNA: TGTGCCAGCCGGACTCTAGCGGGGAACTCCTACGAGCAGTACTTC. Amino acids: CASRTLAGNSYEQYF. Complete variable domain (other parts from reference TRBV19 and TRBJ2-7): DGGITQSPKYLFRKEGQNVTLSCEQNLNHDAMYWYRQDPGQGLRLIYYSQIVNDFQKGDIAEGYSVSREKKESFPLTVTSAQKNPTAFYLCASRTLAGNSYEQYFGPGTRLTVT.

The rearrangement uses TRBV27 and TRBJ2-3, with TRBD1 as a possible D gene (5 bases). The germline V gene encodes CDR1 MNHEY and CDR2 SMNVEV (reference sequence). The CDR3 covers 12 residues. Trimming shortened V by 6 bases and J by 10 bases, and 14 bases separated the two germline ends. The CDR3 DNA sequence: TGTGCCAGCAGCCCGAATGTCAGGGCGCAGTATTTT. Protein: CASSPNVRAQYF.

The rearrangement links TRBV18 to TRBJ2-7; no firm D call. With 3 bases removed from V and 6 bases from J, the gap between germline ends came to 9 bases. Germline V gives CDR1 KGHSH, CDR2 LQKENI. This CDR3 has 12 amino acids. The CDR3 loop is CASSPPWGEQYF. CDR3 coding DNA: TGTGCCAGCTCACCCCCGTGGGGCGAGCAGTACTTC.

The chain carries TRBV5-4 and TRBJ1-1, with 12 bases matching TRBD1. Per germline, CDR1 SGHNT and CDR2 YYREEE (reference sequence). Losses at the gene ends were 4 bases for V and 1 base for J; bases not matched to a gene: 8. This CDR3 is built from 17 residues. The CDR3 here is CASSGAGTGGPNTEAFF. The DNA of the CDR3 is TGTGCCAGCAGCGGGGCCGGGACAGGGGGCCCGAACACTGAAGCTTTCTTT.

The genes are TRBV5-1 and TRBJ2-3, with 10 bases aligning to TRBD2. V shed 2 bases, J shed 4 bases, and the junction held 4 bases outside the gene matches. Germline V gives CDR1 SGHRS, CDR2 YFSETQ. There are 15 residues in the CDR3. The CDR3 loop reads CASSLTSGTPDTQYF. CDR3 coding DNA: TGCGCCAGCAGCTTAACTAGCGGGACCCCAGATACGCAGTATTTT.

This chain links TRBV6-5 with TRBJ2-7; no clear D gene. The V gene lost 5 bases and the J gene lost 5 bases, with 16 bases spanning the gap. Germline loops: CDR1 MNHEY, CDR2 SVGAGI. This CDR3 spans 14 amino acids. The CDR3 region is CASSHPVGKNEQYF. The CDR3 DNA follows: TGTGCCAGCAGTCACCCGGTGGGGAAAAACGAGCAGTACTTC.

V usage is TRBV7-2 and J usage is TRBJ2-3; 9 positions agree with TRBD2. With V trimmed by 2 bases and J by 0 bases, 6 bases remained unmatched. CDR3 size: 17 residues. The germline V gene encodes CDR1 SGHTA and CDR2 FQGNSA. The CDR3 is CASSLSASGTSTDTQYF. CDR3 DNA sequence: TGTGCCAGCAGCTTAAGTGCTAGCGGGACTAGCACAGATACGCAGTATTTT.

The chain combines TRBV6-6 with TRBJ2-5, with TRBD1 identical over 9 bases. The CDR3 loop spans 12 amino acids. The germline CDR1 and CDR2 sequences are MNHNY and SVGAGI (reference sequence). V shed 7 bases and J 4 bases; nucleotides not matched to a gene: 1. CDR3 region: CASKQGAETQYF. CDR3 DNA sequence: TGTGCCAGCAAACAGGGGGCAGAGACCCAGTACTTC.

This clone was detected only a few times. The chain joins TRBV5-5 to TRBJ2-3; D unclear. Looked up from germline, CDR1 is SGHKS and CDR2 is YYEKEE (reference sequence). Trimming cost V 4 bases and J 2 bases, with 5 bases left between them. The CDR3 sequence is 12 residues long. The CDR3 spells CASSLTTDTQYF. CDR3 sequence (DNA): TGTGCCAGCAGCCTGACCACAGATACGCAGTATTTT.